Presented here are 13 T cell receptor beta chains from one specimen sequenced in a study of early T cells in non-severe SARS-CoV-2 infection. TCRdb reprocessed the 5' RACE reads via MiXCR and lists one record per CDR3 protein. The top ten clones hold 3.5% to 4% of a sample with 90,000 to 130,000 distinct CDR3 sequences, roughly 12% of them seen once. Here the sequenced sample was whole blood, taken at baseline. These receptors were taken from an adult who was a healthcare worker with PCR-confirmed SARS-CoV-2 infection or an uninfected control (not recorded which).

The genes are TRBV4-2 and TRBJ2-3; 8 bases agree with TRBD2. This CDR3 has 16 residues. The germline V gene has CDR1 LGHNA and CDR2 YNFKEQ. V shed 4 bases, J shed 2 bases, and the junction held 8 bases outside the gene matches. CDR3 coding DNA: TGTGCCAGCAGCCGGGCTAGCGGGTCCCCCACAGATACGCAGTATTTT. Residues: CASSRASGSPTDTQYF.

The table lists this clonotype with a few counts. The chain couples TRBV7-9 to TRBJ2-5, with 8 bases matching TRBD1. CDR1 and CDR2 from the germline V gene are SEHNR and FQNEAQ (reference sequence). The CDR3 length is 14 residues. Trimming took 5 bases from V and 1 from J; bases not matched to a gene: 3. CDR3 sequence: CASSRRGRQETQYF. The CDR3 DNA follows: TGTGCCAGCAGCCGCAGGGGGCGCCAAGAGACCCAGTACTTC.

V gene TRBV6-5 combines with J gene TRBJ2-7, with 7 bases identical to TRBD1. Germline loops: CDR1 MNHEY, CDR2 SVGAGI. The J segment lost 3 bases and the V segment lost 6 bases, leaving 11 bases of the junction unmatched. The CDR3 extends over 15 amino acids. The CDR3: CASRPGGQIFYEQYF. Written as DNA, the CDR3 is TGTGCCAGCAGGCCTGGGGGACAGATTTTCTACGAGCAGTACTTC.

This clonotype was recorded a few times. The J gene is TRBJ2-6, the V gene TRBV28, with no clear D. V lost 4 bases, J lost 2 bases, and 3 bases lay in between. Germline CDR1 and CDR2: MDHEN and SYDVKM. The CDR3 spans 13 residues. The CDR3 DNA sequence: TGTGCCAGCAGTTCCCCTGGGGCCAACGTCCTGACTTTC. Its protein is CASSSPGANVLTF. The full variable domain, rest sourced from reference TRBV28 and TRBJ2-6, is DVKVTQSSRYLVKRTGEKVFLECVQDMDHENMFWYRQDPGLGLRLIYFSYDVKMKEKGDIPEGYSVSREKKERFSLILESASTNQTSMYLCASSSPGANVLTFGAGSRLTVL.

Note on this clonotype: The junction shows a germline mismatch at one end, possibly a read error. The chain carries TRBV12-3 or TRBV12-4 and TRBJ2-4; D is tentatively TRBD1 or TRBD2 (5 bases each). This CDR3 region has 20 residues. The CDR3 here is CASSLDRPGTPGLAKNTQYF. The CDR3 nucleotides read TGTGCCAGCAGTTTAGATAGGCCCGGGACGCCAGGGCTGGCCAAAAACACTCAGTACTTC.

The chain employs TRBV3-1 and TRBJ2-1, with no clear D. The CDR3 sequence is 12 residues long. Germline V gene data show CDR1 as LGHDT and CDR2 as YNNKEL (reference sequence). With 3 bases removed from V and 4 bases from J, the gap between germline ends came to 4 bases. CDR3 DNA sequence: TGTGCCAGCAGCCAGACTTACAATGAGCAGTTCTTC. This sequence encodes CASSQTYNEQFF.

The V gene is TRBV29-1, the J gene TRBJ1-1; TRBD1 is a possible D gene (5 bases). The V gene's germline CDR1 is SQVTM and CDR2 ANQGSEA. This CDR3 is built from 15 residues. Trimming removed 8 bases from V and 4 bases from J, with 23 bases in between. The CDR3 region is CSTVWGTVVTTEAFF. CDR3 DNA: TGCAGCACCGTTTGGGGGACGGTGGTGACCACTGAAGCTTTCTTT.

This chain links TRBV5-1 with TRBJ1-1; D unclear. This CDR3 is built from 13 residues. Germline V CDR1 and CDR2: SGHRS, YFSETQ. Trimming removed 5 bases from V and 6 bases from J, with 14 bases in between. The CDR3 nucleotides read TGCGCCAGCAGACTCGAAATTGGGGCTGAAGCTTTCTTT. Translating it yields CASRLEIGAEAFF.

At least ten counts were recorded for this clonotype. This sequence joins TRBV10-3 and TRBJ2-5, with D maybe TRBD2 (7 bases). Germline loops: CDR1 ENHRY, CDR2 SYGVKD. This CDR3 has 13 residues. V lost 6 bases and J lost 3, with 11 bases in between. Here the CDR3 reads CAIREGGEETQYF. The CDR3, as DNA: TGTGCCATCAGGGAAGGGGGGGAAGAGACCCAGTACTTC.

This clonotype was counted a few times. The CDR3 reads CASSPSRLGGTDYNEQFF. The CDR3 DNA reads TGTGCCAGCAGCCCGTCTCGTCTTGGGGGAACGGACTACAATGAGCAGTTCTTC. The chain combines TRBV3-1 with TRBJ2-1; tentatively, D is TRBD1 or TRBD2 (5 bases each). The V end was cut by 4 bases, the J end by 3 bases, with 22 bases between. The CDR3 loop spans 18 amino acids. CDR1 and CDR2 from the germline V gene are LGHDT and YNNKEL (reference sequence).

This clonotype was observed a handful of times. The chain couples TRBV29-1 to TRBJ2-2; possibly TRBD1 or TRBD2 for D (6 bases each). Germline values: CDR1 SQVTM, CDR2 ANQGSEA. V was trimmed by 0 bases and J by 7 bases, leaving 12 bases between them. The CDR3 spans 14 residues. The CDR3 sequence: CSVEDTGAVGELFF. Here the CDR3 DNA reads TGCAGCGTTGAAGACACGGGGGCTGTCGGGGAGCTGTTTTTT.

This clonotype was picked up many times. The V gene is TRBV7-2, the J gene TRBJ2-3, with 8 bases matching TRBD2. With V trimmed by 5 bases and J by 4 bases, 11 bases remained unmatched. The CDR3 is 16 residues long. The germline V gene encodes CDR1 SGHTA and CDR2 FQGNSA. The CDR3 DNA is TGTGCCAGCAGCCAAAATGGCGGGGGGTTTGCAGATACGCAGTATTTT. Translated: CASSQNGGGFADTQYF.

The sample holds many counts of this clonotype. This chain links TRBV30 with TRBJ2-2; D unresolved. Trimming left V 4 bases short and J 4 bases short, with 13 bases between. The CDR3 spans 14 residues. Germline-derived CDR1 and CDR2 are GTSNPN and SVGIG (reference sequence). In nucleotides, the CDR3 is TGTGCCTGGAACTACGACAAACCCACCGGGGAGCTGTTTTTT. Protein product: CAWNYDKPTGELFF.